These 5 T cell receptor beta chains share one sample of origin, sequenced in a study of T-cell reconstitution after alpha-beta-depleted transplantation in children. Unique molecular identifiers featured in how the TCRbeta library was prepared. From the PCR reads, TCRdb called clonotypes with MiXCR, one entry per CDR3 protein. The sample carries some 190,000 distinct CDR3 sequences, approximately 10% recorded once. Source: PBMCs, taken before TCRalphabeta/CD19-depleted stem cell transplant. These receptors were collected from a boy aged 2-15 years with acute myeloid leukemia, due to receive a stem cell transplant.

This clonotype was recorded many times. The chain employs TRBV12-3 or TRBV12-4 and TRBJ2-1; 10 bases match TRBD2. V was clipped by 4 bases and J by 6 bases; unmatched bases: 3. The CDR3 loop spans 14 amino acids. CDR3 protein: CASSYSGGANEQFF. Written as DNA, the CDR3 is TGTGCCAGCAGTTACAGCGGGGGGGCCAATGAGCAGTTCTTC.

Many counts were recorded for this clonotype. The chain combines TRBV5-6 with TRBJ2-7; tentatively, D is TRBD2 (6 bases). Per germline, CDR1 SGHDT and CDR2 YYEEEE. This CDR3 is built from 15 residues. The germline V and J ends were trimmed by 4 bases and 3 bases, with 17 bases remaining between them. CDR3: CASSISSAKLYEQYV. CDR3 nucleotide sequence: TGTGCCAGCAGCATTTCTAGCGCAAAACTCTACGAGCAGTACGTC.

This rearrangement joins TRBV12-3 or TRBV12-4 to TRBJ2-3; no definite D call. The length of the CDR3 is 15 residues. Trimming removed 5 bases at V and 0 bases at J, with 12 bases between. This chain's CDR3 is CASSPQGRSTDTQYF. The CDR3 DNA follows: TGTGCCAGCAGTCCCCAAGGGCGGAGCACAGATACGCAGTATTTT.

This clonotype was seen repeatedly, ten times or more. The junction differs from germline at one of its ends, possibly a read error. This rearrangement joins TRBV7-7 to TRBJ2-1; no firm D call. This CDR3 is built from 14 residues. Germline values: CDR1 SSHAT, CDR2 FNYEAQ (reference sequence). The CDR3 is CASSPVGSWDEQFF. The DNA of the CDR3 is TGTGCTAGCAGCCCTGTGGGTAGCTGGGATGAGCAGTTCTTC.

This clonotype was recorded at least ten times. This rearrangement joins TRBV5-1 to TRBJ2-3; 8 bases agree with TRBD1. Germline CDR1 SGHRS, CDR2 YFSETQ. The V segment lost 4 bases and the J segment 1 base; nucleotides outside the gene matches: 5. The length of the CDR3 is 15 residues. This CDR3 reads CASSPTGDRTDTQYF. The CDR3 region has the DNA TGCGCCAGCAGCCCGACAGGGGATCGCACAGATACGCAGTATTTT.